The sequence of this T cell receptor beta chain was determined in a study of beta chain features in type 1 diabetes. Overall study findings and caveats: cDNA-based reads could over-represent cells with high TCR expression. Shorter TCRB CDR3s, moderately but significantly so, were found in Type 1 diabetes patients in all four CD4+ subsets. VDJ junctions in type 1 diabetes patients carried more deletions and fewer insertions.

Of the isolated RNA, all was reverse transcribed, and so the sequenced material was expressed TCRB transcripts. TCRdb keeps only in-frame clones here, not all; method: immunoSEQ multiplex PCR. The table has 200,000 to 300,000 clones, 25% to 30% seen once. Every donor had blood drawn once into heparin, approximately 110 mL on average. The table lists this clone with a few counts. The antigen is not known. The source material was central memory CD4+ T cells from blood. The receptor was isolated from a man aged 30-40 years in good health.

The chain's CDR3 is CSAIHANGYTF. The CDR3 DNA follows: TGCAGCGCCATCCATGCCAATGGCTACACCTTC. The chain recombines TRBV29-1 with TRBJ1-2; D ambiguous. The CDR3 length is 11 residues. Trimming removed 7 bases at V and 6 bases at J, with 12 bases between. Germline V gene lookup returns CDR1 SQVTM and CDR2 ANQGSEA.